This is a list of T cell receptor beta chains from one sample in a study of follicular helper T cells after annual influenza vaccination. Measured with immunoSEQ multiplex PCR; TCRdb has only the in-frame clones, and not every one. The top ten clones hold 1.5% of a sample with more than 2,500 clones, roughly three quarters of them seen once. The source material was CXCR5+ CD38- circulating T follicular helper cells from blood, sampled on the day of influenza vaccination. Receptors originate from an adult who received the influenza vaccine. The CDR3 runs from the conserved cysteine through the conserved F or W. D genes are given only for firm matches. Clone size is shown for a subset of rows, as once, few, many or a class of expanded clone.

V,J,size,D,CDR3,DNA
TRBV5-5,TRBJ2-5,.,.,CASSLEPGQETQYF,TGTGCCAGCAGCTTGGAGCCAGGACAAGAGACCCAGTACTTC
TRBV9,TRBJ2-7,.,TRBD2,CASSSSSERGSYEQYF,TGTGCCAGCAGCTCATCATCCGAGCGGGGGTCCTACGAGCAGTACTTC
TRBV18,TRBJ1-3,.,.,CASSPLYGSGNTIYF,TGTGCCAGCTCACCACTATACGGTTCTGGAAACACCATATATTTT
TRBV7-9,TRBJ2-1,.,.,CASSFGGGLYEQFF,TGTGCCAGCAGCTTTGGGGGGGGCTTGTATGAGCAGTTCTTC
TRBV7-2,TRBJ2-1,.,TRBD2,CASSSSGYEQFF,TGTGCCAGCAGCTCTAGCGGCTATGAGCAGTTCTTC
TRBV7-2,TRBJ2-7,.,.,CASSLVAGPGYEQYF,TGTGCCAGCAGCTTAGTGGCAGGACCTGGCTACGAGCAGTACTTC
TRBV6-5,TRBJ1-6,.,.,CASSLWADTSSPLHF,TGTGCCAGCAGTCTATGGGCCGACACTTCATCACCCCTCCACTTT
TRBV6-1,TRBJ1-1,.,TRBD1,CASSDRGSLNTEAFF,TGTGCCAGCAGCGACAGGGGATCACTGAACACTGAAGCTTTCTTT
TRBV7-8,TRBJ1-4,once,.,CASSLGQSTNEKLFF,TGTGCCAGCAGCTTAGGACAGTCAACTAATGAAAAACTGTTTTTT
TRBV5-1,TRBJ1-5,.,.,CASSLAGRNNQPQHF,TGCGCCAGCAGCTTGGCGGGACGGAATAATCAGCCCCAGCATTTT
TRBV6-1,TRBJ1-1,.,.,CASCEGRWNTEAFF,TGTGCCAGCTGTGAGGGGAGGTGGAACACTGAAGCTTTCTTT
TRBV6-5,TRBJ1-2,.,.,CASSGRYGYTF,TGTGCCAGCAGTGGGCGGTATGGCTACACCTTC
TRBV7-2,TRBJ2-5,.,.,CASSKSMETQYF,TGTGCCAGCAGCAAATCGATGGAGACCCAGTACTTC
TRBV7-9,TRBJ1-6,.,.,CASTVLTKGNSPLHF,TGTGCCAGCACTGTTTTGACAAAGGGGAATTCACCCCTCCACTTT
TRBV19,TRBJ1-6,.,.,CASSGQSLFSPLHF,TGTGCCAGTAGTGGACAGTCTCTATTTTCACCCCTCCACTTT
TRBV6-5,TRBJ1-2,.,.,CASSITGLRAGGYTF,TGTGCCAGCAGTATTACGGGACTAAGAGCGGGTGGCTACACCTTC
TRBV5-8,TRBJ1-2,.,.,CASSLEGWRILGYTF,TGTGCCAGCAGCTTGGAAGGCTGGAGGATTTTAGGCTACACCTTC
TRBV20-1,TRBJ1-4,.,.,CSALQPGGLFF,TGCAGTGCACTTCAACCAGGCGGACTGTTTTTT
TRBV6-6,TRBJ1-3,.,.,CASGSYTGNTIYF,TGTGCCAGCGGCTCGTACACTGGAAACACCATATATTTT
TRBV6-1,TRBJ1-3,.,.,CASSDQGRGLNTIYF,TGTGCCAGCAGTGACCAGGGTAGAGGTTTGAACACCATATATTTT
TRBV4-2,TRBJ2-3,.,.,CASSQDLQAPLSTDTQYF,TGTGCCAGCAGCCAAGATCTTCAGGCCCCTCTGAGCACAGATACGCAGTATTTT
TRBV19,TRBJ2-2,.,.,CASSRVGDTGELFF,TGTGCCAGTAGTCGGGTGGGGGACACCGGGGAGCTGTTTTTT
TRBV21-1,TRBJ2-4,.,.,CASNSGKGGDIQYF,TGTGCCAGCAACTCGGGGAAGGGGGGAGACATTCAGTACTTC
TRBV10-3,TRBJ1-2,.,.,CAIRERGEANYGYTF,TGTGCCATCAGGGAAAGGGGAGAAGCTAACTATGGCTACACCTTC
TRBV7-5,TRBJ2-3,once,.,CARSMDSTDTQYF,TGTGCCAGAAGCATGGACAGCACAGATACGCAGTATTTT
TRBV19,TRBJ2-6,.,.,CASLEFRGSGANVLTF,TGTGCCAGTCTCGAGTTCAGGGGTTCTGGGGCCAACGTCCTGACTTTC